This T cell receptor beta chain was identified during a study of blood T cells in healthy people across ages. General study results and limits: Donor CMV status, an unknown factor, possibly confounded changes in expanded clonotypes. Naive T cell percentage strongly correlated with TCR beta diversity.

Notes on this clonotype: Its matching antigen is unknown. Sequence at one end of the junction differs from germline and may be a read error.

The CDR3 is 14 residues long. Germline V lookup: CDR1 LGHDT, CDR2 YNNKEL (reference sequence). The authors ran a second PCR of about 6 to 11 cycles using a sample-barcoded 5' primer and a J-beta primer mix. Each sample provided no less than 2.5 million CDR3-containing paired-end reads. In TCRdb, the 5' RACE reads were re-called with MiXCR into one record per CDR3 protein. In the table there are over 1,500,000 distinct CDR3 sequences, roughly 52% of which are singletons. Each of the donors had 8 to 10 milliliters of peripheral blood drawn into EDTA-treated Vacutainer tubes. This sequence joins TRBV3-1 and TRBJ2-3, with D possibly being TRBD1 or TRBD2 (5 bases each). The sequencing input was blood. The sequence came from a woman aged 40 to 49 in good health. The CDR3 DNA reads TGTGCCAGCAGCCGTTGGGACCGAACAGATACACAGTATTTT. Its translation is CASSRWDRTDTQYF.